The clone carrying this TCR beta chain qualifies as medium-sized (0.01 to 0.1%). The target antigen is unknown. The germline CDR1 and CDR2 sequences are MDHEN and SYDVKM. The CDR3 contains 15 residues. The ends lost 6 bases at V and 6 bases at J; junction bases unmatched: 11. Using immunoSEQ multiplex PCR, the repertoire was profiled, and TCRdb retains in-frame clones only, with some absent. The sample lists roughly 72,000 clones, around 81% occurring once. This specimen belongs to a study of T cells in localized non-small cell lung cancer. Study-level results: The tumor had only one region sequenced, so heterogeneity remains possible.

The rearrangement links TRBV28 to TRBJ1-3, with 7 bases lining up with TRBD1. This TCR derives from a female donor older than 55 with stage I lung adenocarcinoma. The sequences come from peripheral blood, collected before any cancer treatment. CDR3 in amino acids: CASSTLTGAVNTIYF. DNA for the CDR3: TGTGCCAGCAGCACCCTTACAGGGGCTGTAAACACCATATATTTT.